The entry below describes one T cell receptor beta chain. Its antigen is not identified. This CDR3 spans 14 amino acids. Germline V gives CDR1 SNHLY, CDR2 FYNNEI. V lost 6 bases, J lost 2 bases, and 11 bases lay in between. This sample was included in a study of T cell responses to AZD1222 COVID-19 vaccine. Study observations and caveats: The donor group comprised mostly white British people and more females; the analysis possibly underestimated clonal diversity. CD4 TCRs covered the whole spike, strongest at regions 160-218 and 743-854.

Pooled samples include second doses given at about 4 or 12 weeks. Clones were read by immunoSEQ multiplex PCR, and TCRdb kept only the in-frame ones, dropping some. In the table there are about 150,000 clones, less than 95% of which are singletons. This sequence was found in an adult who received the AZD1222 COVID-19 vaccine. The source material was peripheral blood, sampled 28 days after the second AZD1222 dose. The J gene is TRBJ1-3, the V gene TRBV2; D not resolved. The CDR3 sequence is CASSVDGAGNTIYF. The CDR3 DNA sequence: TGTGCCAGCAGCGTTGACGGAGCTGGAAACACCATATATTTT.